This entry concerns a single T cell receptor beta chain. Its specificity is unknown. These data come from a study of T-cell reconstitution after alpha-beta-depleted transplantation in children. Study results and caveats: Reportedly, only several hundred clones from non-depleted graft cells drove alpha-beta T-cell counts at about two months.

Unique molecular identifiers were incorporated during preparation of the TCRbeta library. TCRdb re-derived calls from the PCR reads in MiXCR, one entry per CDR3 protein. The table shows 580,000 or so distinct CDR3 sequences, with roughly 24% occurring only once. Sequencing was performed on PBMCs, mostly from graft donor cells, taken 360 days after TCRalphabeta/CD19-depleted stem cell transplant. This receptor was taken from a boy under two years old who had a stem cell transplant for acute myeloid leukemia, so the T cells may come from the graft donor.

CDR3 region: CASSFPAEETQYF. CDR3 bases: TGTGCCAGCAGCTTTCCCGCGGAGGAGACCCAGTACTTC. The rearrangement joins TRBV7-9 to TRBJ2-5; D is undetermined. Trimming cost V 3 bases and J 5 bases, with 10 bases left between them. The CDR3 spans 13 residues. Per the germline V gene, CDR1 is SEHNR and CDR2 is FQNEAQ (reference sequence). Combining the CDR3 with reference TRBV7-9 and TRBJ2-5 gives the whole variable domain DTGVSQNPRHKITKRGQNVTFRCDPISEHNRLYWYRQTLGQGPEFLTYFQNEAQLEKSRLLSDRFSAERPKGSFSTLEIQRTEQGDSAMYLCASSFPAEETQYFGPGTRLLVL.